These 17 T cell receptor beta chains originate from one sample sequenced in a study of cytomegalovirus exposure and HLA in healthy donors. Primers: 60 Vbeta forward and 13 Jbeta reverse. Libraries were prepared by immunoSEQ multiplex PCR; TCRdb keeps only in-frame clonotypes and omits some of them. The sample comprises 150,000 or so clones, roughly 83% of which are singletons, and approximately 8% rests with the top ten. The specimen sequenced was PBMCs. These receptors originate from a man younger than 40 in good health and CMV-seropositive.

V gene TRBV4-2 combines with J gene TRBJ2-1; no clear D gene. This CDR3 region has 13 residues. Germline loops: CDR1 LGHNA, CDR2 YNFKEQ. Trimming pared 1 base from V and 5 bases from J, leaving 6 bases between. DNA for the CDR3: TGTGCCAGCAGCCAAGCCCCCAACAATGAGCAGTTCTTC. Amino acid sequence: CASSQAPNNEQFF.

This clone was observed a handful of times. At the DNA level, this CDR3 is encoded by other sequences in the same sample as well. V is TRBV30 and J is TRBJ1-5; no clear D gene. The V gene's germline CDR1 is GTSNPN and CDR2 SVGIG (reference sequence). Trimming took off 4 bases at V and 0 bases at J, with 10 bases between the two ends. The CDR3 covers 14 residues. As DNA, the CDR3 is TGTGCCTGGAATAGAGGGAATAGCAATCAGCCCCAGCATTTT. Protein product: CAWNRGNSNQPQHF.

This chain uses TRBV6-5 with TRBJ1-2; D might be TRBD1 (5 bases). The V gene lost 2 bases and the J gene lost 2 bases, with 15 bases spanning the gap. Germline V gives CDR1 MNHEY, CDR2 SVGAGI. The CDR3 runs 16 residues. CDR3 nucleotides: TGTGCCAGCAGTTACAAGCAAAGGGGAGGAAACTATGGCTACACCTTC. Amino acids: CASSYKQRGGNYGYTF.

This rearrangement joins TRBV18 to TRBJ2-7; TRBD2 matches 7 bases. The CDR3 sequence is 17 residues long. Trimming took 3 bases from V and 3 from J; bases not matched to a gene: 14. CDR1 KGHSH and CDR2 LQKENI come from the germline V gene. DNA of the CDR3: TGTGCCAGCTCACCCGGGAGGAGCCTACAACTACGCTACGAGCAGTACTTC. Translated: CASSPGRSLQLRYEQYF. The whole variable domain, filled in from reference TRBV18 and TRBJ2-7, reads NAGVMQNPRHLVRRRGQEARLRCSPMKGHSHVYWYRQLPEEGLKFMVYLQKENIIDESGMPKERFSAEFPKEGPSILRIQQVVRGDSAAYFCASSPGRSLQLRYEQYFGPGTRLTVT.

This chain links TRBV6-6 with TRBJ1-5, with D possibly matching TRBD1 (6 bases). This CDR3 comprises 15 residues. Germline V gene lookup returns CDR1 MNHNY and CDR2 SVGAGI (reference sequence). Trimming took off 6 bases at V and 1 base at J, with 13 bases between the two ends. The CDR3 sequence: CASSVGGVSNQPQHF. CDR3 coding DNA: TGTGCCAGCAGCGTAGGGGGTGTGAGCAATCAGCCCCAGCATTTT.

This chain links TRBV5-6 with TRBJ2-1; TRBD2 agrees at 10 bases. V dropped 0 bases and J dropped 5; count of bases not matched to a gene: 5. CDR1 and CDR2 from the germline V gene are SGHDT and YYEEEE. The length of the CDR3 is 16 residues. The CDR3 here is CASSLGWTSGDNEQFF. The CDR3 bases are TGTGCCAGCAGCTTGGGATGGACTAGCGGAGACAATGAGCAGTTCTTC.

CDR3 nucleotides: TGTGCCAGCAGCTTCTCCGGCGGAGATACGCAGTATTTT. Translation gives CASSFSGGDTQYF. The rearrangement joins TRBV5-4 to TRBJ2-3; D uncertain. Germline loops: CDR1 SGHNT, CDR2 YYREEE (reference sequence). There are 13 residues in the CDR3. Trimming took off 2 bases at V and 5 bases at J, with 9 bases between the two ends.

The chain is built from TRBV19 and TRBJ2-1; the D gene is possibly TRBD1 (6 bases). CDR1 LNHDA and CDR2 SQIVND come from the germline V gene (reference sequence). V gave up 6 bases and J gave up 10 bases, with 13 bases separating them. The CDR3 extends over 12 amino acids. CDR3 residues: CASRTTRGEQFF. DNA for the CDR3: TGTGCCAGTAGGACCACTAGGGGGGAGCAGTTCTTC.

This chain's CDR3 is CASSLGGSANEQYF. The CDR3 region has the DNA TGTGCCAGCAGCTTAGGAGGGTCAGCGAACGAGCAGTACTTC. The gene calls are TRBV7-2 and TRBJ2-7; perhaps TRBD2 as D (5 bases). V lost 1 base, J lost 5 bases, and 12 bases lay in between. There are 14 residues in the CDR3. CDR1 is SGHTA, CDR2 FQGNSA, per germline.

The gene calls are TRBV5-4 and TRBJ2-3, with 12 positions matching TRBD2. The V gene's germline CDR1 is SGHNT and CDR2 YYREEE (reference sequence). The CDR3 is 19 residues long. V lost 2 bases, J lost 5 bases, and 15 bases stayed unmatched. The CDR3 here is CASSLPGLAGWGIGDTQYF. For the CDR3, the DNA is TGTGCCAGCAGCTTACCGGGACTAGCGGGTTGGGGAATCGGAGATACGCAGTATTTT.

This chain links TRBV4-3 with TRBJ2-7; weak D call: TRBD1 (7 bases). V was clipped by 1 base and J by 6 bases, with 13 bases between them. This CDR3 is built from 14 residues. CDR1 and CDR2 from the germline V gene are LGHNA and YSLEER. The CDR3 nucleotides read TGCGCCAGCAGCCAAGGGGCAGGGGGAGGCGAGCAGTACTTC. Its translation is CASSQGAGGGEQYF.

Note on this clone: Within the sample, other DNA sequences also encode this same CDR3. The V and J genes are TRBV27 and TRBJ1-2; weak D call: TRBD1 (6 bases). V gave up 6 bases and J gave up 1 base, with 18 bases separating them. This CDR3 is 16 amino acids long. The V gene's germline CDR1 is MNHEY and CDR2 SMNVEV (reference sequence). Written as DNA, the CDR3 is TGTGCCAGCAGGGTGACAGGCCGATCGATTAACTATGGCTACACCTTC. Encoded protein: CASRVTGRSINYGYTF.

The chain carries TRBV5-1 and TRBJ1-2, with TRBD1 matching over 7 bases. This CDR3 has 13 residues. Germline CDR1 reads SGHRS; CDR2 reads YFSETQ. V lost 4 bases and J lost 2; bases outside the gene matches: 2. The CDR3 DNA follows: TGCGCCAGCAGCGCGGGACAGAACTATGGCTACACCTTC. This gives the protein CASSAGQNYGYTF.

The J gene is TRBJ1-1, the V gene TRBV4-1, with D unresolved. This CDR3 is 18 amino acids long. Trimming pared 2 bases from V and 0 bases from J, leaving 19 bases between. CDR1 is MGHRA and CDR2 is YSYEKL in the germline V gene. CDR3 in amino acids: CASSQSQRAVEMNTEAFF. CDR3 DNA: TGCGCCAGCAGCCAATCTCAGCGGGCCGTCGAAATGAACACTGAAGCTTTCTTT.

This clone was counted only a few times. The chain joins TRBV6-5 to TRBJ1-1; the D gene is possibly TRBD1 (6 bases). The germline V gene encodes CDR1 MNHEY and CDR2 SVGAGI. This CDR3 has 13 amino acids. Trimming stripped 6 bases from V and 6 bases from J, with 14 bases between. The CDR3 region is CASRLTGGPEAFF. The CDR3 DNA follows: TGTGCCAGCAGATTGACGGGGGGCCCTGAAGCTTTCTTT.

The chain is built from TRBV5-1 and TRBJ2-5; 7 nucleotides line up with TRBD1. Trimming took 7 bases from V and 4 from J; bases not matched to a gene: 4. The CDR3 is made up of 12 amino acids. CDR1 and CDR2 (germline): SGHRS, YFSETQ. For the CDR3, the DNA is TGCGCCAGCGGCCGACAGGGAGAGACCCAGTACTTC. Its protein product is CASGRQGETQYF. The full variable domain, with the rest looked up from reference TRBV5-1 and TRBJ2-5, is KAGVTQTPRYLIKTRGQQVTLSCSPISGHRSVSWYQQTPGQGLQFLFEYFSETQRNKGNFPGRFSGRQFSNSRSEMNVSTLELGDSALYLCASGRQGETQYFGPGTRLLVL.

V gene TRBV6-1 combines with J gene TRBJ2-7; D is possibly TRBD1 (5 bases). This CDR3 contains 14 residues. Trimming removed 2 bases from V and 2 bases from J, with 10 bases in between. CDR1 is MNHNS, CDR2 SASEGT, per germline. The CDR3 nucleotides are TGTGCCAGCAGTGAAATCAAGGGGCCCTACGAGCAGTACTTC. Its protein is CASSEIKGPYEQYF.